Here is one T cell receptor beta chain with its context. The antigen is unknown. The data derive from a study of cytomegalovirus exposure and HLA in healthy donors. Sequenced by immunoSEQ multiplex PCR; TCRdb stores in-frame clones only, minus some. The sample gives around 160,000 clones, approximately 81% of which show up once; roughly a tenth is in the top ten. Study results and limitations: The authors listed about 170 TCR beta chains as cytomegalovirus-associated.

Germline CDR1 reads MNHNY; CDR2 reads SVGAGI (reference sequence). The germline V and J ends were trimmed by 2 bases and 2 bases, with 8 bases remaining between them. This CDR3 has 14 residues. This clonotype was sampled from a man aged 25 to 45 in good health and CMV-seropositive. Input material: PBMCs. The genes are TRBV6-6 and TRBJ2-3; D may be TRBD1 (5 bases). The CDR3 DNA is TGTGCCAGCAGTTACAGGGGAATCACAGATACGCAGTATTTT. Encoded protein: CASSYRGITDTQYF.